A selection of T cell receptor beta chains follows, all from one sample in a study of OX40 agonist ivuxolimab in advanced cancers. Repertoires were generated with immunoSEQ multiplex PCR, while TCRdb's copy carries only in-frame clones and drops some. The table records about 47,000 clones, 81% of them present only once. Sequenced here: CD4+ or CD8+ T cells sorted from blood, sampled in a trial of the OX40 agonist ivuxolimab. These receptors all come from an adult with an advanced solid tumor such as melanoma, head and neck, liver or kidney cancer. CDR3s include the opening cysteine and the closing phenylalanine or tryptophan. The D gene is left open where the match is weak. Size is omitted from some rows. Given values are once, few, many or a class for expanded clones.

CDR3: CASKGDTQYF
DNA: TGTGCCAGCAAGGGGGATACGCAGTATTTT
V: TRBV7-8
length: 10
size: few
D: .
J: TRBJ2-3

CDR3: CASSPTGGAWQPQHF
DNA: TGTGCCAGCAGTCCCACAGGGGGCGCTTGGCAGCCCCAGCATTTT
V: TRBV28
length: 15
size: .
D: TRBD1
J: TRBJ1-5

CDR3: CASSDPPTGYNEQFF
DNA: TGCGCCAGCAGTGATCCCCCGACAGGGTACAATGAGCAGTTCTTC
V: TRBV10-1
length: 15
size: .
D: TRBD1
J: TRBJ2-1

CDR3: CASSLRAWDEQFF
DNA: TGTGCCAGCAGCTTGAGGGCCTGGGATGAGCAGTTCTTC
V: TRBV5-6
length: 13
size: .
D: .
J: TRBJ2-1

CDR3: CASSTLEQGTDTQYF
DNA: TGTGCCAGCAGCACTTTAGAACAAGGCACAGATACGCAGTATTTT
V: TRBV7-2
length: 15
size: .
D: .
J: TRBJ2-3

CDR3: CATSRGVYNQPQHF
DNA: TGTGCCACCAGCAGAGGGGTATACAATCAGCCCCAGCATTTT
V: TRBV15
length: 14
size: once
D: .
J: TRBJ1-5

CDR3: CALGRSGALDQETQYF
DNA: TGTGCCTTGGGCCGATCGGGAGCGCTAGACCAAGAGACCCAGTACTTC
V: TRBV30
length: 16
size: .
D: .
J: TRBJ2-5

CDR3: CASSLGVAGYYEQYF
DNA: TGTGCCAGCAGCTTGGGAGTAGCGGGCTATTACGAGCAGTACTTC
V: TRBV5-4
length: 15
size: .
D: TRBD2
J: TRBJ2-7

CDR3: CAISEPGQGASNTQYF
DNA: TGTGCCATCAGTGAGCCGGGACAGGGGGCCTCAAATACGCAGTATTTT
V: TRBV10-3
length: 16
size: .
D: TRBD1
J: TRBJ2-3

CDR3: CASSPLLGQTNTEAFF
DNA: TGTGCCAGCAGCCCACTACTGGGACAGACGAACACTGAAGCTTTCTTT
V: TRBV7-8
length: 16
size: .
D: TRBD1
J: TRBJ1-1

CDR3: CASSIGLAGHSYNEQFF
DNA: TGTGCCAGTAGTATCGGACTAGCGGGACATTCCTACAATGAGCAGTTCTTC
V: TRBV19
length: 17
size: once
D: TRBD2
J: TRBJ2-1

CDR3: CSVSGMSSYEQYF
DNA: TGCAGCGTAAGCGGGATGAGCTCCTACGAGCAGTACTTC
V: TRBV29-1
length: 13
size: few
D: TRBD2
J: TRBJ2-7

CDR3: CASSPGVYSGANVLTF
DNA: TGTGCCAGCAGCCCGGGGGTATACTCTGGGGCCAACGTCCTGACTTTC
V: TRBV7-9
length: 16
size: .
D: .
J: TRBJ2-6

CDR3: CASSLGTDEQYF
DNA: TGTGCCAGCAGCTTAGGGACAGACGAGCAGTACTTC
V: TRBV7-9
length: 12
size: .
D: .
J: TRBJ2-7

CDR3: CASSLDTMNTEAFF
DNA: TGCGCCAGCAGCTTGGACACAATGAACACTGAAGCTTTCTTT
V: TRBV5-1
length: 14
size: medium-sized
D: .
J: TRBJ1-1

CDR3: CASSPTWGDEQFF
DNA: TGTGCCAGCAGCCCGACTTGGGGGGATGAGCAGTTCTTC
V: TRBV14
length: 13
size: .
D: .
J: TRBJ2-1

CDR3: CASTTVSNQPQHF
DNA: TGTGCCAGTACAACGGTTAGCAATCAGCCCCAGCATTTT
V: TRBV19
length: 13
size: once
D: .
J: TRBJ1-5

CDR3: CASSLLQGATEAFF
DNA: TGTGCCAGCAGTTTACTACAGGGGGCAACTGAAGCTTTCTTT
V: TRBV28
length: 14
size: .
D: TRBD1
J: TRBJ1-1

CDR3: CASSQGGFEAFF
DNA: TGTGCCAGCAGTCAGGGGGGTTTCGAAGCTTTCTTT
V: TRBV25-1
length: 12
size: .
D: TRBD1
J: TRBJ1-1

CDR3: CASSVSGSQDTQYF
DNA: TGTGCCAGCAGCGTTAGCGGGAGTCAAGATACGCAGTATTTT
V: TRBV2
length: 14
size: .
D: TRBD2
J: TRBJ2-3

CDR3: CAKGGVNTGELFF
DNA: TGTGCCAAAGGGGGGGTCAACACCGGGGAGCTGTTTTTT
V: TRBV2
length: 13
size: .
D: .
J: TRBJ2-2

CDR3: CASSLAAGEQYF
DNA: TGTGCCAGCAGCTTAGCTGCAGGGGAGCAGTACTTC
V: TRBV7-9
length: 12
size: .
D: .
J: TRBJ2-7

CDR3: CASKDWDGGYTF
DNA: TGTGCCAGCAAAGACTGGGACGGCGGCTACACCTTC
V: TRBV28
length: 12
size: .
D: .
J: TRBJ1-2

CDR3: CASSEAQSNYGYTF
DNA: TGTGCCAGCAGTGAAGCGCAGAGTAACTATGGCTACACCTTC
V: TRBV6-1
length: 14
size: once
D: .
J: TRBJ1-2

CDR3: CSVEDTEAFF
DNA: TGCAGCGTTGAGGATACTGAAGCTTTCTTT
V: TRBV29-1
length: 10
size: few
D: .
J: TRBJ1-1

CDR3: CASSLLGREEAEAFF
DNA: TGTGCCAGCAGTCTATTAGGACGGGAAGAAGCTGAAGCTTTCTTT
V: TRBV7-9
length: 15
size: .
D: .
J: TRBJ1-1

CDR3: CASSRGQSTGELFF
DNA: TGTGCCAGCAGCCGCGGACAGAGCACCGGGGAGCTGTTTTTT
V: TRBV7-9
length: 14
size: .
D: .
J: TRBJ2-2

CDR3: CASSYGQHTGELFF
DNA: TGTGCCAGCAGTTATGGACAACACACCGGGGAGCTGTTTTTT
V: TRBV6-5
length: 14
size: .
D: .
J: TRBJ2-2

CDR3: CASSEGGPQHF
DNA: TGTGCCAGTAGTGAGGGAGGGCCCCAGCATTTT
V: TRBV19
length: 11
size: few
D: .
J: TRBJ1-5

CDR3: CASSFPSARRDNEQFF
DNA: TGCGCCAGCAGCTTCCCTAGCGCGCGGAGGGACAATGAGCAGTTCTTC
V: TRBV4-1
length: 16
size: .
D: .
J: TRBJ2-1

CDR3: CASSQDRASEAFF
DNA: TGCGCCAGCAGCCAAGATAGGGCATCTGAAGCTTTCTTT
V: TRBV4-1
length: 13
size: medium-sized
D: .
J: TRBJ1-1

CDR3: CASSPIGREETQYF
DNA: TGTGCCAGCAGCCCTATTGGGAGGGAAGAGACCCAGTACTTC
V: TRBV27
length: 14
size: .
D: TRBD2
J: TRBJ2-5